This T cell receptor beta chain was recorded in a study of vaccination and CD4 T cells after COVID-19. Cultured CD4+ T cell DNA underwent sequencing with the Oncomine TCR Beta short-read assay. Using its own MiXCR run on the PCR reads, TCRdb lists one record per CDR3 protein. Found here are around 11,000 distinct CDR3 sequences, roughly 63% of them singletons; the top ten hold roughly 25%. On this clonotype: Its specificity is not known.

Germline V gene data show CDR1 as SGHNT and CDR2 as YENEEA. V lost 6 bases, J lost 5 bases, and 7 bases stayed unmatched. This CDR3 has 15 amino acids. Treatment here: 10-day PBMC culture with coronavirus spike peptide pools or control peptides (ViraFEST assay). The origin of this receptor is a human donor who had recovered from COVID-19. The sample taken for sequencing was CD4+ T cells from blood, cultured in vitro. The chain combines TRBV11-3 with TRBJ2-5, with 12 bases lining up with TRBD2. The CDR3 bases are TGTGCCAGCAGTTCCGGACTAGCGGGATTGGAGACCCAGTACTTC. Residues: CASSSGLAGLETQYF.